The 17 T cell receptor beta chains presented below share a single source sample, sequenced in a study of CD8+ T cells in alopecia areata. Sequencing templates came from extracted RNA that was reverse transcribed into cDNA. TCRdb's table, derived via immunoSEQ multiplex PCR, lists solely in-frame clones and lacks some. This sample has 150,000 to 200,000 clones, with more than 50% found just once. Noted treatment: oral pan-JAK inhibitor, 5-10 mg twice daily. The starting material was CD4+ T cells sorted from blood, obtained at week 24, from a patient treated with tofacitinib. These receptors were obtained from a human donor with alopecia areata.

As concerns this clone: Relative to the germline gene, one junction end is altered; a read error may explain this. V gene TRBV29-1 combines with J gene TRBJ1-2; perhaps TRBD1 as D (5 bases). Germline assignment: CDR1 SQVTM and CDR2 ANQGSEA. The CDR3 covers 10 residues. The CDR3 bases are TGCAGCGTTGAAGAGGGGACTCCTATTTTC. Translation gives CSVEEGTPIF.

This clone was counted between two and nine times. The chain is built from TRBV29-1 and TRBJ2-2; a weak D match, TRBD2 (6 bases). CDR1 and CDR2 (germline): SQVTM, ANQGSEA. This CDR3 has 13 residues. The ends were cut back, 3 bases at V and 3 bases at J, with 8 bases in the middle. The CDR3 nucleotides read TGCAGCGTTGAGGGAGGACACACCGGGGAGCTGTTTTTT. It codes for CSVEGGHTGELFF.

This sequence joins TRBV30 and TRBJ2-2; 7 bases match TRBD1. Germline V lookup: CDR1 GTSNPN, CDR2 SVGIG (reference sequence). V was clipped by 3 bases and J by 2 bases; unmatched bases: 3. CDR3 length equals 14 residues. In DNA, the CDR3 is TGTGCCTGGAGACGGGACAGAAACACCGGGGAGCTGTTTTTT. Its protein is CAWRRDRNTGELFF.

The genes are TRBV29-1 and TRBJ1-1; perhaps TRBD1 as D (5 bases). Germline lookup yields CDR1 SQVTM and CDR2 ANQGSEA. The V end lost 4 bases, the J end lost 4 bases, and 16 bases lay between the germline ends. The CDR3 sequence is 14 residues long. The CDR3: CSVVGLLGGTEAFF. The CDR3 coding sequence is TGCAGCGTTGTAGGACTCCTCGGGGGCACTGAAGCTTTCTTT.

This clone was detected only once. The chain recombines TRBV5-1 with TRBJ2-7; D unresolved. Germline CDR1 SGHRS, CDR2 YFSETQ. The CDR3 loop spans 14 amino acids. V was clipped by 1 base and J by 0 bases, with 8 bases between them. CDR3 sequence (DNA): TGCGCCAGCAGCTTGTCTCGGAGCTCCTACGAGCAGTACTTC. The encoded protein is CASSLSRSSYEQYF.

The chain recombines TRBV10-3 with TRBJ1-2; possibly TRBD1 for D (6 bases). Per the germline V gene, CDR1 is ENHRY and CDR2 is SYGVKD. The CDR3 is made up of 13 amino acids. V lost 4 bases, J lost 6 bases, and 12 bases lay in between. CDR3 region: CAISGRGGDGYTF. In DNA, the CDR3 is TGTGCCATCAGTGGGCGAGGGGGAGATGGCTACACCTTC.

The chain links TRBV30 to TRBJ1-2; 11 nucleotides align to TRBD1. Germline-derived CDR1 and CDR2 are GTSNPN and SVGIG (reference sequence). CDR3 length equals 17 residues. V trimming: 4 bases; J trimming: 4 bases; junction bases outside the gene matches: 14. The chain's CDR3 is CAWISGQGAQGSYGYTF. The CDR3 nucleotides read TGTGCCTGGATTAGTGGACAGGGGGCACAAGGTAGCTATGGCTACACCTTC. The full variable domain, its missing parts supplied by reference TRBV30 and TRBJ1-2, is SQTIHQWPATLVQPVGSPLSLECTVEGTSNPNLYWYRQAAGRGLQLLFYSVGIGQISSEVPQNLSASRPQDRQFILSSKKLLLSDSGFYLCAWISGQGAQGSYGYTFGSGTRLTVV.

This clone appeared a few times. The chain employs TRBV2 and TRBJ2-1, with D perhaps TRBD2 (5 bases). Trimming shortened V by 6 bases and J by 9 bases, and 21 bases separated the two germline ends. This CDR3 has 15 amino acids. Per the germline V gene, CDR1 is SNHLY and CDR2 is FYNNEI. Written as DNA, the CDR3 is TGTGCCAGCAGAGGAGGTAGCTTTGCGACCGTTGAGCAGTTCTTC. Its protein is CASRGGSFATVEQFF.

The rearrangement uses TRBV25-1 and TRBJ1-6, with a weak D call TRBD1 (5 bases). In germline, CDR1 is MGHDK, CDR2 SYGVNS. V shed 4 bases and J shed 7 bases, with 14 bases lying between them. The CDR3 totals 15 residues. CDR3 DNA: TGTGCCAGCAGTGCTACCGGGACCGTAAATTCACCCCTCCACTTT. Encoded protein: CASSATGTVNSPLHF.

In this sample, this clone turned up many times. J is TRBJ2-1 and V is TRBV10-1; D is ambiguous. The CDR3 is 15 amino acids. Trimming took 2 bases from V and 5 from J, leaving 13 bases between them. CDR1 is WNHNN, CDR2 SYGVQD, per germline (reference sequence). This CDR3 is CASSERKNLNNEQFF. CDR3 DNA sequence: TGCGCCAGCAGTGAGCGTAAAAACCTCAACAATGAGCAGTTCTTC.

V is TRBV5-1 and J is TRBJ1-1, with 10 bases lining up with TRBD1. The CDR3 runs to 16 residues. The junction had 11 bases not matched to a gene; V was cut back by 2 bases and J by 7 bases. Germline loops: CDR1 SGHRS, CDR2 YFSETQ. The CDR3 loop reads CASSFGDRGGDSEAFF. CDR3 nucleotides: TGCGCCAGCAGCTTCGGGGACAGGGGCGGTGATAGTGAAGCTTTCTTT.

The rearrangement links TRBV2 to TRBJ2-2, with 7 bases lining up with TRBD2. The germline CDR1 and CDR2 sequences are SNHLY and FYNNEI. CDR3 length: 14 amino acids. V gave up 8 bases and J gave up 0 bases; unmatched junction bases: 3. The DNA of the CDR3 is TGTGCCAGCCGAGGACTAGCGAACACCGGGGAGCTGTTTTTT. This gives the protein CASRGLANTGELFF.

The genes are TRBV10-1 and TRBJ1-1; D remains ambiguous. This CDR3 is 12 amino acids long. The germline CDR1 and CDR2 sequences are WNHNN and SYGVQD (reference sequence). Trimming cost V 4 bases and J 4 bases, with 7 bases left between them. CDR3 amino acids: CASSAVGTEAFF. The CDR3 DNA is TGCGCCAGCAGTGCGGTGGGCACTGAAGCTTTCTTT.

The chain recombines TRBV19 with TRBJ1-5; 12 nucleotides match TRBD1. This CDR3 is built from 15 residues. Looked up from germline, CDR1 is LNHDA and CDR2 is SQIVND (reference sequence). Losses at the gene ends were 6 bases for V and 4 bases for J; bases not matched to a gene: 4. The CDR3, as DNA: TGTGCCAGTAGGGGACAGGGGGCAACTAATCAGCCCCAGCATTTT. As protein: CASRGQGATNQPQHF.

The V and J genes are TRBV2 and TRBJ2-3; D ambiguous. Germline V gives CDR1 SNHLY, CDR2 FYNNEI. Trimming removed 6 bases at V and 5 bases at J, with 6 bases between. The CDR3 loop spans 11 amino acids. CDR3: CASRVQDTQYF. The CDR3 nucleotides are TGTGCCAGCAGAGTACAAGATACGCAGTATTTT.

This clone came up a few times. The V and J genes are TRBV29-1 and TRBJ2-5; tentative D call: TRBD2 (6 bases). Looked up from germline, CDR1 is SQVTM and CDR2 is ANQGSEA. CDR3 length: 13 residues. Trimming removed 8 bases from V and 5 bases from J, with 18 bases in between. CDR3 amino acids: CSCTGTPKETQYF. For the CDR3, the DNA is TGCAGCTGTACCGGGACTCCGAAGGAGACCCAGTACTTC.

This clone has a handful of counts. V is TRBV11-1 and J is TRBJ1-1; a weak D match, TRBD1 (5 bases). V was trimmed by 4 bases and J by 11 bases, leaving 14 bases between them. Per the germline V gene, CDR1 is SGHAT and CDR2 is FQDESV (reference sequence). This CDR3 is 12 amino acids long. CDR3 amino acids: CASSSNAREAFF. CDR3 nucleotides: TGTGCCAGCAGCTCTAATGCCAGGGAGGCTTTCTTT.